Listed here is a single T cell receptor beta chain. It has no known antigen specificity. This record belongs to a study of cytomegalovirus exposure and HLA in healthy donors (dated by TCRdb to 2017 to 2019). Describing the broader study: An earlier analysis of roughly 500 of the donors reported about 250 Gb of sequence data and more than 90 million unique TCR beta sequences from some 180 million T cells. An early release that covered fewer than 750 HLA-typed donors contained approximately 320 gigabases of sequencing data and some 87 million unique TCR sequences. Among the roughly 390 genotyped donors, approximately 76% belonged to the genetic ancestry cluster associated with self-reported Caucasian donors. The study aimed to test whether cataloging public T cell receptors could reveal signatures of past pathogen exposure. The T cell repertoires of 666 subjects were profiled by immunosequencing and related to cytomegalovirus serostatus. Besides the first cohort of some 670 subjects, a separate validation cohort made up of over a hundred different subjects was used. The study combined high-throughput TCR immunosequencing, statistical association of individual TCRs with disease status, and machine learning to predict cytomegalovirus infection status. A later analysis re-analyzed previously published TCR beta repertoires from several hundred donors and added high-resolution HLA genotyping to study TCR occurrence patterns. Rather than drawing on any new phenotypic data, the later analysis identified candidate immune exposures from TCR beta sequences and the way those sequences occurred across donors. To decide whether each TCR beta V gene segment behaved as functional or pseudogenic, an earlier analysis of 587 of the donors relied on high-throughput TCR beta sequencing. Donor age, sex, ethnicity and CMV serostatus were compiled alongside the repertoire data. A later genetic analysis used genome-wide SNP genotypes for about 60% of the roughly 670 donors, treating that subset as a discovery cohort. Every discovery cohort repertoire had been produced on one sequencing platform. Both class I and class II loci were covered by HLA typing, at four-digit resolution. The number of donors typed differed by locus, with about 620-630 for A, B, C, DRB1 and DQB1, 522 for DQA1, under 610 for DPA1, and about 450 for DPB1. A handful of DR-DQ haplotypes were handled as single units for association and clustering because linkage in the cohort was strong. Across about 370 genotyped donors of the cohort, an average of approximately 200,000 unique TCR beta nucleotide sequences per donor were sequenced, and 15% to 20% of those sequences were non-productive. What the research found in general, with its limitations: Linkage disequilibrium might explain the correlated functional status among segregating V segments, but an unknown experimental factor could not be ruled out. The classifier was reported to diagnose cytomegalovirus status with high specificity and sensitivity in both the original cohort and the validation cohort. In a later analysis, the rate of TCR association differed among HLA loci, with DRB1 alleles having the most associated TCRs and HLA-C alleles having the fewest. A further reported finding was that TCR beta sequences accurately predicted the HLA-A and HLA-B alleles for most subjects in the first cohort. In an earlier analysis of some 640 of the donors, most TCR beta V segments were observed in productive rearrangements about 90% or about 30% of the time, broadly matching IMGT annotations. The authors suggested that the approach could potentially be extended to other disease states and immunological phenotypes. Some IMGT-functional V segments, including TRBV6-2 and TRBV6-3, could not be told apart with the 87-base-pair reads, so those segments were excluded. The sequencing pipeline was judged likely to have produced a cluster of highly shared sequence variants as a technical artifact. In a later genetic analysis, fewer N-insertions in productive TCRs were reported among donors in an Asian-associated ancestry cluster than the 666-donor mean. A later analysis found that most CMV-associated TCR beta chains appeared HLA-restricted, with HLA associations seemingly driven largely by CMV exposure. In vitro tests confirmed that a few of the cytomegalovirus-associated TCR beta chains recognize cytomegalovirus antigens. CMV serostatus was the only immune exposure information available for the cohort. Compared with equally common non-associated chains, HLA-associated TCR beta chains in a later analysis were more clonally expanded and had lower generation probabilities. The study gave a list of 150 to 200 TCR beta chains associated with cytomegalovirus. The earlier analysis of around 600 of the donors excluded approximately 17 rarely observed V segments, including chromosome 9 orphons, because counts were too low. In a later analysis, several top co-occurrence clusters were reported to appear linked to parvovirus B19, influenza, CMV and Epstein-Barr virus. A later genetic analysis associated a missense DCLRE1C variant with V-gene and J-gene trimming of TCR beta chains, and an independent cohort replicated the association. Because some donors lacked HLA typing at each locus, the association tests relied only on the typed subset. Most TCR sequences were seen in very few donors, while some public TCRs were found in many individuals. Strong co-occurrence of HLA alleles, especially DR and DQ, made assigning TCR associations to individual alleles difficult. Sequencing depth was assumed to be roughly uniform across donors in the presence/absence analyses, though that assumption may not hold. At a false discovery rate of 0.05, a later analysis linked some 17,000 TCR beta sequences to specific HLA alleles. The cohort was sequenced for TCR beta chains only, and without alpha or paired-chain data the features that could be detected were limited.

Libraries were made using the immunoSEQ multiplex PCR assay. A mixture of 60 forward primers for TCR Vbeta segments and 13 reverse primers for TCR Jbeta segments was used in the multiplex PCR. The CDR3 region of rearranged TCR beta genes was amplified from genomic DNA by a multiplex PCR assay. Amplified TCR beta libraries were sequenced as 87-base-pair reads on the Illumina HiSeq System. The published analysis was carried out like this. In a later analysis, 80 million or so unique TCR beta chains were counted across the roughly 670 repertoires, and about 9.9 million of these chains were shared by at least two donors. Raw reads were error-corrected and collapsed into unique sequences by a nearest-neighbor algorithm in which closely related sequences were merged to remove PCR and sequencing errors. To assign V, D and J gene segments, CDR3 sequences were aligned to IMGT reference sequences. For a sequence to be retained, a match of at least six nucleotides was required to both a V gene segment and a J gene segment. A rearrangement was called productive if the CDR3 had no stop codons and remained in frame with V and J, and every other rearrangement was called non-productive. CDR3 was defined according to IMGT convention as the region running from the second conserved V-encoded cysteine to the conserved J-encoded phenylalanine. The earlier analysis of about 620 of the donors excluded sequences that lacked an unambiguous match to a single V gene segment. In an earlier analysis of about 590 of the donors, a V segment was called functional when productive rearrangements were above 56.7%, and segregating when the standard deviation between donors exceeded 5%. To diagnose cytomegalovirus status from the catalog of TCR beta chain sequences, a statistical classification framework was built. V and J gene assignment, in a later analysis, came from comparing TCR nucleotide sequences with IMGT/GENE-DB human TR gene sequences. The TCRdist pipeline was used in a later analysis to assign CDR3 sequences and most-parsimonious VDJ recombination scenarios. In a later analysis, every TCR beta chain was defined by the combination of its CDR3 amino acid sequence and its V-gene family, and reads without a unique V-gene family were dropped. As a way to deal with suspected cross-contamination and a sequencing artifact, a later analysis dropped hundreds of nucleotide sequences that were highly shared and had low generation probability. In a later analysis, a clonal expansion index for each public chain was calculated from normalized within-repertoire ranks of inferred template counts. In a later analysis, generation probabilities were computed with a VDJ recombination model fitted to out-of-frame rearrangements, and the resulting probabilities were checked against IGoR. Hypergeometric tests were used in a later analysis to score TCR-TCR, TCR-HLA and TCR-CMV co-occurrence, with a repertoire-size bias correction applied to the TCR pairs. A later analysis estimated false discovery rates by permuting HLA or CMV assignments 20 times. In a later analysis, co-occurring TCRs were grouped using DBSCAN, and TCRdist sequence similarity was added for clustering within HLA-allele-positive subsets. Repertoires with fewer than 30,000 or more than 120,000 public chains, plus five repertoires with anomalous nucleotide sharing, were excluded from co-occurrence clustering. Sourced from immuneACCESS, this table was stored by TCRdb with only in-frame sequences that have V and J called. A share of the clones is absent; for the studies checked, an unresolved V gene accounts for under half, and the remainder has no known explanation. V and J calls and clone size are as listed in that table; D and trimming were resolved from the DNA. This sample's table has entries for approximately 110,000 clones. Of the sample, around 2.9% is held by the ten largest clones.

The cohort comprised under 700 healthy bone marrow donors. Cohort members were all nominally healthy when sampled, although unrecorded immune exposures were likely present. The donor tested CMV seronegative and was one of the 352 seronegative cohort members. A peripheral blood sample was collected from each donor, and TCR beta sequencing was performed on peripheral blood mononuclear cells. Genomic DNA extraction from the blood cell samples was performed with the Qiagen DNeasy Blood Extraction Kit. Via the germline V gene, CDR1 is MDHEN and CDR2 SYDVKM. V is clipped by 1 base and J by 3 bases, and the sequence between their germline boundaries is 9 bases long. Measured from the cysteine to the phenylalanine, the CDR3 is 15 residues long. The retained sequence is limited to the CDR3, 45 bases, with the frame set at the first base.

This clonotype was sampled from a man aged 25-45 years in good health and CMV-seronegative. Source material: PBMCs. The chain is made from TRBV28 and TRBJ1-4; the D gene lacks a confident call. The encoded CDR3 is CASSLLRVANEKLFF. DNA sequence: TGTGCCAGCAGTTTATTGAGGGTAGCTAATGAAAAACTGTTTTTT.